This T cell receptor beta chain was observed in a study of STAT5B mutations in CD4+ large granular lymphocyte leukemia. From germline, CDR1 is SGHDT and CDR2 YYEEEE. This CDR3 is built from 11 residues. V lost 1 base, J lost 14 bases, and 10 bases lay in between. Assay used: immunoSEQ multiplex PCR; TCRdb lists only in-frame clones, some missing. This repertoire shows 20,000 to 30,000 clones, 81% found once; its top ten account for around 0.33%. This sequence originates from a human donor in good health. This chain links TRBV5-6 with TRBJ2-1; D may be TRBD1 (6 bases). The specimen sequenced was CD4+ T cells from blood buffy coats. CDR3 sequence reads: CASSLTQGEFF. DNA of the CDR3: TGTGCCAGCAGCTTGACACAGGGTGAGTTCTTC.